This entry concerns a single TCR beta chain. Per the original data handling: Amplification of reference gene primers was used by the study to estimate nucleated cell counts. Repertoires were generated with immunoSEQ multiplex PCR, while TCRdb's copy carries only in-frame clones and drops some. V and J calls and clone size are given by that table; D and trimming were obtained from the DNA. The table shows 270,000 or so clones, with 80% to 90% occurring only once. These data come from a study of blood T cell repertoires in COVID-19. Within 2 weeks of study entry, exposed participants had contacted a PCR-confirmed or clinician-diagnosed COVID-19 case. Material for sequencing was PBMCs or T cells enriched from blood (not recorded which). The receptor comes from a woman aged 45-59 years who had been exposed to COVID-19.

Written as DNA, the CDR3 is TGTGCCAGCAGTTACTCGATGGGCGAAGCCTATGGCTACACCTTC. Translation: CASSYSMGEAYGYTF. V is TRBV6-5 and J is TRBJ1-2; D remains unclear. CDR1 is MNHEY and CDR2 is SVGAGI in the germline V gene. Trimming shortened V by 0 bases and J by 4 bases, and 12 bases separated the two germline ends. There are 15 residues in the CDR3.